These 27 T cell receptor beta chains were all obtained from the same sample, sequenced in a study of T cells after yellow fever vaccination (dated by TCRdb to about 2019). The method behind the library was 5' RACE. The listed sequencing device is Illumina HiSeq 2500. Through fastp at Q25 and MiXCR, TCRdb rebuilt clones from the public reads, retaining in-frame beta chains. All rows with the same CDR3 protein become a single entry with the most common DNA and genes. Recorded for this sample are about 49,000 distinct CDR3 sequences; less than 9% of them occurred a single time. 28% of the sample goes to the ten largest clones. The sample's treatment or condition label is to be understood as: live attenuated yellow fever vaccine strain. The input for sequencing was CD8+ T cells sorted from PBMCs, taken less than 16 days after the first yellow fever vaccination. Receptors originate from a man in his late teens or twenties who received the YFV17D yellow fever vaccine.

This clonotype occurred many times. The chain couples TRBV7-9 to TRBJ1-2, with 9 bases that match TRBD1. The CDR3 extends over 15 amino acids. Germline V gene data show CDR1 as SEHNR and CDR2 as FQNEAQ (reference sequence). J lost 5 bases, V lost 7 bases, and 11 bases had no gene match. Written as DNA, the CDR3 is TGTGCCAGCACCGTGGGGACAGGGTTCAATTATGGCTACACCTTC. Translation: CASTVGTGFNYGYTF.

Comment on this clonotype: This may stem from a read error, because a much larger clone lies one nucleotide away. CDR3 protein: CASSELTFYGHTF. In DNA form, the CDR3 reads TGTGCCAGCAGTGAATTAACCTTCTATGGCCACACCTTC. The chain has TRBV25-1 and TRBJ1-2; D uncertain. Germline values: CDR1 MGHDK, CDR2 SYGVNS. This CDR3 spans 13 amino acids.

In its sample, this clonotype was seen many times. This chain joins TRBV12-3 or TRBV12-4 and TRBJ2-2; possible D gene TRBD1, 6 bases. The CDR3 sequence is 12 residues long. V lost 11 bases and J 7 bases, leaving 14 bases between the germline ends. CDR3 region: CAVGARNGELFF. CDR3 DNA: TGTGCCGTGGGGGCGCGGAACGGGGAGCTGTTTTTT.

This clonotype was recorded at least ten times. The chain carries TRBV20-1 and TRBJ2-7; D might be TRBD1 or TRBD2, each matching 5 bases. V was shortened by 4 bases and J by 4 bases, with 14 bases between the two germline ends. Looked up from germline, CDR1 is DFQATT and CDR2 is SNEGSKA (reference sequence). The CDR3 has 13 residues. This chain's CDR3 is CSATLRDPYEQYF. The CDR3, as DNA: TGCAGTGCTACGCTCCGGGACCCTTACGAGCAGTACTTC.

In this sample, this clonotype turned up many times. The chain combines TRBV9 with TRBJ2-3; D is unclear. V was shortened by 4 bases and J by 6 bases, with 12 bases between the two germline ends. Germline-derived CDR1 and CDR2 are SGDLS and YYNGEE. This CDR3 is 13 amino acids long. CDR3 DNA sequence: TGTGCCAGCAGCCCAACCCTCGGGGATACGCAGTATTTT. Encoded protein: CASSPTLGDTQYF.

This clonotype was seen a handful of times. The CDR3 is CATKRGGNEAFF. The CDR3 DNA reads TGTGCCACCAAGAGGGGAGGGAATGAAGCTTTCTTT. The genes are TRBV10-3 and TRBJ1-1; possibly TRBD1 for D (5 bases). The CDR3 has 12 residues. Germline values: CDR1 ENHRY, CDR2 SYGVKD. The germline V and J ends were trimmed by 10 bases and 7 bases, with 16 bases remaining between them.

The table lists this clonotype with a few counts. This chain joins TRBV5-4 and TRBJ1-6; TRBD1 agrees at 12 bases. This CDR3 comprises 15 residues. Germline-derived CDR1 and CDR2 are SGHNT and YYREEE (reference sequence). The junction had 5 bases not matched to a gene; V was cut back by 4 bases and J by 9 bases. The CDR3 DNA sequence: TGTGCCAGCAGCAGCCGGGACAGGGGGCTTTCACCCCTCCACTTT. This translates into CASSSRDRGLSPLHF.

In this sample, this clonotype turned up many times. This chain connects TRBV12-3 or TRBV12-4 to TRBJ2-5; 10 bases are shared with TRBD2. J was trimmed by 4 bases and V by 5 bases; bases with no gene match: 7. CDR3 length: 15 amino acids. Here the CDR3 reads CASSPPAGGPETQYF. The CDR3 DNA reads TGTGCCAGCAGTCCTCCAGCGGGGGGGCCAGAGACCCAGTACTTC.

This clonotype has at least ten counts. J is TRBJ1-5 and V is TRBV4-1; perhaps TRBD1 as D (6 bases). V was clipped by 0 bases and J by 9 bases, with 12 bases between them. Germline CDR1 reads MGHRA; CDR2 reads YSYEKL. The CDR3 spans 14 residues. The CDR3 DNA sequence: TGCGCCAGCAGCCAAGAAAGACAGGTGCCGCCCCAGCATTTT. Translating it yields CASSQERQVPPQHF.

This clonotype was detected many times. The genes are TRBV6-2 or TRBV6-3 and TRBJ2-1; D is uncertain. V dropped 4 bases and J dropped 0 bases, with 16 bases sitting between them. CDR3 size: 17 residues. CDR1 MNHEY and CDR2 SVGEGT come from the germline V gene. The CDR3 loop reads CASSSDPLDSSYNEQFF. The CDR3 bases are TGTGCCAGCAGTTCTGATCCGCTAGATAGCTCCTACAATGAGCAGTTCTTC.

The chain carries TRBV19 and TRBJ2-2; no firm D call. CDR3 length equals 11 residues. Germline CDR1 LNHDA, CDR2 SQIVND (reference sequence). CDR3 coding DNA: TGTGCGAGAAGGGTGGACGGGGAGCTGTTTTTT. This codes for CARRVDGELFF.

This clonotype was counted many times. The J gene is TRBJ1-2, the V gene TRBV4-1; no definite D call. V gave up 1 base and J gave up 0 bases, with 12 bases separating them. The CDR3 runs 16 residues. Germline CDR1 is MGHRA and CDR2 is YSYEKL. CDR3 DNA sequence: TGCGCCAGCAGCCAAGGCAGGTTAAAAGCTAACTATGGCTACACCTTC. Translating gives CASSQGRLKANYGYTF.

This clonotype has at least ten counts. CDR3 coding DNA: TGTGCCAGCAGCAAACGGGGCAACAATGAGCAGTTCTTC. Its protein product is CASSKRGNNEQFF. The chain links TRBV21-1 to TRBJ2-1; no check of the table's D call, TRBD1, against the DNA was made. TRBV21-1 constitutes a pseudogene. This CDR3 region has 13 residues.

This clonotype was seen more than once but under ten times. The chain has TRBV10-3 and TRBJ1-5, with D maybe TRBD1 (5 bases). CDR1 ENHRY and CDR2 SYGVKD come from the germline V gene. Trimming removed 6 bases at V and 3 bases at J, with 9 bases between. This CDR3 comprises 13 residues. The CDR3 protein is CAIRGGTNQPQHF. Written as DNA, the CDR3 is TGTGCCATCAGGGGGGGGACCAATCAGCCCCAGCATTTT.

This clonotype was counted ten times or more. The genes are TRBV4-3 and TRBJ1-4; maybe TRBD1 (5 bases). The V gene's germline CDR1 is LGHNA and CDR2 YSLEER. V was clipped by 0 bases and J by 6 bases, with 14 bases between them. The CDR3 length is 16 residues. This CDR3 is CASSQDWRGVHEKLFF. CDR3 bases: TGCGCCAGCAGCCAAGATTGGCGGGGCGTTCATGAAAAACTGTTTTTT.

The sample holds many counts of this clonotype. The CDR3 here is CASSFTAPNYNEQFF. CDR3 coding DNA: TGTGCCAGCAGCTTTACCGCTCCGAATTACAATGAGCAGTTCTTC. V gene TRBV7-9 combines with J gene TRBJ2-1; D unresolved. With 3 bases removed from V and 4 bases from J, the gap between germline ends came to 13 bases. CDR1 SEHNR and CDR2 FQNEAQ come from the germline V gene (reference sequence). The CDR3 spans 15 residues.

This clonotype was counted only a few times. The chain employs TRBV27 and TRBJ2-7, with 11 nucleotides matching TRBD2. V gave up 6 bases and J gave up 4 bases; unmatched junction bases: 5. The CDR3 consists of 14 residues. Germline lookup yields CDR1 MNHEY and CDR2 SMNVEV (reference sequence). Written as DNA, the CDR3 is TGTGCCAGCAGCTCCGGGACTAGCGGATACGAGCAGTACGTC. This encodes CASSSGTSGYEQYV.

This clonotype occurred many times. The chain couples TRBV4-1 to TRBJ2-7, with D unresolved. The germline CDR1 and CDR2 sequences are MGHRA and YSYEKL. The CDR3 is 12 amino acids. With 2 bases removed from V and 6 bases from J, the gap between germline ends came to 8 bases. CDR3 sequence (DNA): TGCGCCAGCAGCCAACCAGCTAGCGAGCAGTACTTC. Translation: CASSQPASEQYF.

This clonotype occurred many times. The gene calls are TRBV6-5 and TRBJ2-7, with D unclear. CDR3 length: 14 amino acids. V was shortened by 2 bases and J by 2 bases, with 10 bases between the two germline ends. Germline V CDR1 and CDR2: MNHEY, SVGAGI. The CDR3 nucleotides read TGTGCCAGCAGTTACCAAGGTACCGCCTACGAGCAGTACTTC. Its protein is CASSYQGTAYEQYF.

This clonotype occurred many times. CDR3 sequence (DNA): TGTGCCAGCAGCGTTGGGGGTACCACCGGGGAGCTGTTTTTT. Translation: CASSVGGTTGELFF. The V and J genes are TRBV9 and TRBJ2-2; the D gene could be TRBD1 or TRBD2 (5 bases each). The CDR3 contains 14 residues. The germline V gene encodes CDR1 SGDLS and CDR2 YYNGEE. The V and J ends lost 2 bases and 4 bases respectively, with 9 bases between them.

This clonotype has ten or more counts. The gene calls are TRBV7-2 and TRBJ2-3; a weak D match, TRBD1 (6 bases). There are 16 residues in the CDR3. Looked up from germline, CDR1 is SGHTA and CDR2 is FQGNSA. Trimming left V 1 base short and J 2 bases short, with 13 bases between. The CDR3 DNA sequence: TGTGCCAGCAGCTTAGTGGTTCAGGGGCACACAGATACGCAGTATTTT. Translated: CASSLVVQGHTDTQYF.

Ten or more counts support this clonotype. The V call is TRBV14, the J call TRBJ2-1; D is uncertain. The CDR3 is 12 residues long. Per germline, CDR1 SGHDN and CDR2 FVKESK. V lost 3 bases and J 10 bases, leaving 10 bases between the germline ends. CDR3 bases: TGTGCCAGCAGCCAGCTGACGGCCGAGCAGTTCTTC. Translation: CASSQLTAEQFF.

This clonotype was seen at least ten times. In DNA, the CDR3 is TGTGCCAGCAGCTTAGCTGGGTCGGGAAGGGCTGAAGCTTTCTTT. Translated, it gives CASSLAGSGRAEAFF. The rearrangement uses TRBV7-9 and TRBJ1-1, with unresolved D. V was shortened by 0 bases and J by 6 bases, with 14 bases between the two germline ends. The CDR3 runs to 15 residues. Per the germline V gene, CDR1 is SEHNR and CDR2 is FQNEAQ (reference sequence).

In its sample, this clonotype was seen many times. The V call is TRBV7-3, the J call TRBJ2-1; either TRBD1 or TRBD2 may supply D (5 bases each). This CDR3 region has 14 residues. Trimming stripped 0 bases from V and 7 bases from J, with 10 bases between. Germline lookup yields CDR1 SGHTA and CDR2 FQGTGA. CDR3 residues: CASSLTREGNEQFF. CDR3 DNA sequence: TGTGCCAGCAGCTTAACTAGAGAGGGGAATGAGCAGTTCTTC.

This clonotype was seen at least ten times. The chain employs TRBV5-4 and TRBJ2-7; 7 nucleotides line up with TRBD1. The germline CDR1 and CDR2 sequences are SGHNT and YYREEE (reference sequence). The CDR3 has 13 amino acids. J lost 3 bases, V lost 4 bases, and 4 bases had no gene match. The CDR3 here is CASSPRDSYEQYF. The CDR3 bases are TGTGCCAGCAGCCCCCGGGACAGCTACGAGCAGTACTTC.

This clonotype was counted ten times or more. V usage is TRBV6-5 and J usage is TRBJ2-2; 9 nucleotides match TRBD2. In germline, CDR1 is MNHEY, CDR2 SVGAGI. This CDR3 is built from 15 residues. Trimming took 5 bases from V and 6 from J; bases not matched to a gene: 7. This chain's CDR3 is CASSPASGDAGELFF. The CDR3 bases are TGTGCCAGCAGTCCTGCTAGCGGGGATGCCGGGGAGCTGTTTTTT.

This clonotype was found many times. The rearrangement uses TRBV10-3 and TRBJ2-6; D could derive from TRBD1 or TRBD2 (5 bases each). V was cut by 11 bases and J by 0 bases, with 17 bases left in between. CDR1 and CDR2 (germline): ENHRY, SYGVKD. The CDR3 runs to 16 residues. CDR3: CAASGTAISGANVLTF. As DNA, the CDR3 is TGTGCCGCCTCCGGGACGGCGATCTCTGGGGCCAACGTCCTGACTTTC.